This T cell receptor (beta chain) was sequenced in a study of blood T cell repertoires in COVID-19. Clones were sequenced by immunoSEQ multiplex PCR, and TCRdb holds only the in-frame ones, with some missing. The data hold just over 300,000 clones, with about 91% observed a single time. Germline values: CDR1 KGHSH, CDR2 LQKENI. V was clipped by 4 bases and J by 0 bases; unmatched bases: 9. The CDR3 contains 18 residues. This clonotype was obtained from a woman aged 40 to 50 who had recovered from COVID-19. The specimen sequenced was PBMCs or T cells enriched from blood (not recorded which). V and J are TRBV18 and TRBJ1-2, with 12 bases aligning to TRBD1. The CDR3 bases are TGTGCCAGCTCACTATACTCCGGGACAGGGGGCGCTAACTATGGCTACACCTTC. Its protein is CASSLYSGTGGANYGYTF.